A selection of T cell receptor beta chains follows, all from one sample in a study of prognosis after radiotherapy for stage I lung cancer. MiXCR was run by TCRdb on the multiplex PCR reads, yielding one entry per CDR3 protein. The data show roughly 27,000 distinct CDR3 sequences, with 35% to 55% seen just once and under 15% held by the top ten. The sequencing here drew on PBMCs, taken before or after stereotactic body radiation therapy (not recorded which). Every receptor here comes from a donor over 45 with non-small cell lung cancer. CDR3s include the opening cysteine and the closing phenylalanine or tryptophan. D genes are given only for firm matches. Size is omitted from some rows. Given values are once, few, many or a class for expanded clones.

d_call j_call v_call clone_size cdr3_aa cdr3_nt
TRBD2 TRBJ2-1 TRBV20-1 - CSAPGIRTSGRNEQFF TGCAGTGCTCCTGGGATCCGGACTAGCGGGAGAAATGAGCAGTTCTTC
- TRBJ2-1 TRBV6-1 - CASSTGGLNEQFF TGTGCCAGCAGTACTGGGGGCTTGAATGAGCAGTTCTTC
- TRBJ2-3 TRBV27 - CASSLTGPLGTYTQYF TGTGCCAGCAGTTTGACTGGGCCGCTGGGCACATATACGCAGTATTTT
TRBD2 TRBJ2-1 TRBV9 many CASSPPGTSGGDNEQFF TGTGCCAGCAGCCCACCCGGGACTAGCGGGGGGGACAATGAGCAGTTCTTC
- TRBJ2-5 TRBV24-1 many CATSDFGETQYF TGTGCCACCAGTGATTTTGGAGAGACCCAGTACTTC
- TRBJ2-3 TRBV6-1 - CASSGVVSGRFTDTQYF TGTGCCAGCAGTGGAGTGGTTAGCGGCAGGTTCACAGATACGCAGTATTTT
- TRBJ2-1 TRBV4-1 many CASSQGGAVYEQFF TGCGCCAGCAGCCAGGGGGGGGCCGTGTATGAGCAGTTCTTC
- TRBJ2-2 TRBV24-1 many CATSDLAGATPGELFF TGTGCCACCAGTGATTTGGCGGGGGCGACCCCCGGGGAGCTGTTTTTT
- TRBJ1-3 TRBV7-9 many CASQEGVGNTIYF TGTGCCAGCCAAGAGGGGGTTGGAAACACCATATATTTT
TRBD1 TRBJ2-1 TRBV24-1 - CETGTGGDYNEQFF TGTGAAACCGGGACAGGGGGCGACTACAATGAGCAGTTCTTC
TRBD1 TRBJ1-1 TRBV6-9 few CASSYEGAANTEAFF TGTGCCAGCAGTTACGAGGGGGCGGCTAACACTGAAGCTTTCTTT
- TRBJ2-4 TRBV29-1 many CSVEVSAKNIQYF TGCAGCGTTGAAGTCTCTGCCAAAAACATTCAGTACTTC
- TRBJ2-2 TRBV6-2/TRBV6-3 - CASSTRQVLNSDTGELFF TGTGCCAGCAGTACCCGACAGGTGTTGAATTCGGACACCGGGGAGCTGTTTTTT
TRBD2 TRBJ2-1 TRBV10-2 many CASSGLAGGLYSFNEQFF TGCGCCAGCAGCGGACTAGCGGGGGGGCTTTATTCCTTCAATGAGCAGTTCTTC
TRBD2 TRBJ2-2 TRBV11-2 medium-sized CASSLLTSGRELFF TGTGCCAGCAGCTTACTGACTAGCGGGCGGGAGCTGTTTTTT
TRBD2 TRBJ2-5 TRBV27 many CASSFGGARETQYF TGTGCCAGCAGTTTCGGGGGGGCGAGAGAGACCCAGTACTTC
- TRBJ2-6 TRBV20-1 many CSAKGDAGANVLTF TGCAGTGCTAAAGGGGACGCTGGGGCCAACGTCCTGACTTTC
- TRBJ2-3 TRBV12-3/TRBV12-4 many CASSLGLNEGGSTDTQYF TGTGCCAGCAGTTTAGGCCTAAACGAAGGGGGAAGCACAGATACGCAGTATTTT
TRBD2 TRBJ2-3 TRBV3-1 many CASSQRLAGGDTQYF TGTGCCAGCAGCCAACGACTAGCGGGGGGTGATACGCAGTATTTT
TRBD1 TRBJ1-4 TRBV6-1 medium-sized CASNPRGTGNEKLFF TGTGCCAGCAACCCAAGAGGGACAGGTAACGAAAAACTGTTTTTT
- TRBJ2-1 TRBV19 many CASSWGRGTPLGNEQFF TGTGCCAGTAGTTGGGGTAGAGGGACACCCTTGGGGAATGAGCAGTTCTTC
TRBD1 TRBJ1-2 TRBV20-1 - CSAAPGQVHGYTF TGCAGTGCTGCCCCGGGACAGGTCCATGGCTACACCTTC
- TRBJ1-1 TRBV19 many CASKLKGVNTEAFF TGTGCCAGTAAATTAAAGGGCGTGAACACTGAAGCTTTCTTT
TRBD1 TRBJ1-2 TRBV11-3 medium-sized CASSLVPTGFNYGYTF TGTGCCAGCAGCTTAGTCCCGACAGGGTTCAACTATGGCTACACCTTC
TRBD1 TRBJ1-5 TRBV6-2/TRBV6-3 - CAIIPNRGGQPQHF TGTGCCATCATCCCTAACAGGGGAGGTCAGCCCCAGCATTTT
TRBD1 TRBJ2-2 TRBV7-2 - CASRQGATGKLFF TGTGCCAGCCGACAGGGGGCAACCGGGAAGCTGTTTTTT
TRBD1 TRBJ1-5 TRBV4-1 many CASSQTGGSNQPQHF TGCGCCAGCAGCCAGACAGGGGGGAGCAATCAGCCCCAGCATTTT
- TRBJ2-1 TRBV5-1 many CASTSDGSNEQFF TGCGCCAGCACATCTGATGGCTCAAATGAGCAGTTCTTC
- TRBJ2-3 TRBV3-1 medium-sized CASSQGFRESSTDTQYF TGTGCCAGCAGCCAAGGATTTAGGGAGTCTAGCACAGATACGCAGTATTTT
TRBD1 TRBJ1-5 TRBV20-1 many CSAQGGTRNQPQHF TGCAGTGCTCAGGGGGGGACAAGGAACCAGCCCCAGCATTTT
- TRBJ1-2 TRBV11-3 many CASSPKGDYGYTF TGTGCCAGCAGCCCTAAAGGCGACTATGGCTACACCTTC
TRBD2 TRBJ2-7 TRBV5-1 - CASKRGAGVPGEQYF TGCGCCAGCAAGAGAGGAGCGGGAGTGCCCGGCGAGCAGTACTTC
- TRBJ2-2 TRBV28 many CASATGFGNTGELFF TGTGCCAGCGCTACAGGGTTTGGGAACACCGGGGAGCTGTTTTTT
- TRBJ2-1 TRBV7-2 - CASATGASSYNEQFF TGTGCCAGCGCTACAGGCGCTAGCTCCTACAATGAGCAGTTCTTC
- TRBJ2-1 TRBV20-1 - CGVRWGNEQFF TGCGGTGTGCGGTGGGGCAATGAGCAGTTCTTC
- TRBJ2-3 TRBV5-1 many CASSKAGQPTDTQYF TGCGCCAGCAGCAAAGCGGGCCAGCCCACAGATACGCAGTATTTT
TRBD2 TRBJ2-1 TRBV6-5 - CASSYSGLAGGRINEQFF TGTGCCAGCAGTTACTCCGGACTAGCGGGGGGCCGAATCAATGAGCAGTTCTTC
- TRBJ2-5 TRBV4-1 many CASSQDKSGAVKTQYF TGCGCCAGCAGCCAAGATAAATCCGGGGCGGTGAAGACCCAGTACTTC
- TRBJ1-3 TRBV12-3/TRBV12-4 - CASSGSITYSVNTIYF TGTGCCAGCAGCGGTTCGATTACATACTCTGTAAACACCATATATTTT
- TRBJ1-2 TRBV6-1 once CASTRQGIYGYTF TGTGCCAGCACCCGGCAGGGGATCTATGGCTACACCTTC
TRBD1 TRBJ1-2 TRBV30 - CAWSSGTGDRVCGYTF TGTGCCTGGAGTTCCGGGACAGGGGACCGGGTCTGTGGCTACACCTTC
TRBD1 TRBJ2-5 TRBV5-1 - CASSPGQGKETQYF TGCGCCAGCAGCCCAGGACAGGGGAAAGAGACCCAGTACTTC
- TRBJ1-4 TRBV6-5 - CASSYSKGGKLFF TGTGCCAGCAGTTACTCGAAAGGGGGGAAACTGTTTTTT
- TRBJ1-6 TRBV6-1 medium-sized CASSAFGSSYNSPLHF TGTGCCAGCAGTGCCTTTGGGAGCTCCTATAATTCACCCCTCCACTTT
TRBD2 TRBJ2-3 TRBV5-1 - CASSLGLGLAGGPDTQYF TGCGCCAGCAGCTTAGGTCTGGGACTAGCGGGAGGCCCAGATACGCAGTATTTT
- TRBJ2-4 TRBV6-1 many CASTSLAKNIQYF TGTGCCAGCACTTCTCTAGCCAAAAACATTCAGTACTTC
- TRBJ2-5 TRBV4-2 - CASSQAGYGQETQYF TGTGCCAGCAGCCAAGCAGGGTACGGGCAAGAGACCCAGTACTTC
TRBD1 TRBJ1-1 TRBV25-1 medium-sized CASTPDRGNTEAFF TGTGCCAGCACACCAGACAGGGGTAACACTGAAGCTTTCTTT
- TRBJ2-5 TRBV6-2/TRBV6-3 - CASTPTQSAWGTQYF TGTGCCAGCACCCCGACACAGTCTGCGTGGGGGACCCAGTACTTC
- TRBJ1-1 TRBV28 - CASSLFRATEAFF TGTGCTAGCAGTTTGTTTCGGGCAACTGAAGCTTTCTTT
- TRBJ2-3 TRBV4-2 many CASSQDGRYTDTQYF TGTGCCAGCAGCCAAGATGGCAGGTACACAGATACGCAGTATTTT
TRBD1 TRBJ1-1 TRBV5-1 - CASSLVAQGGGTEAFF TGCGCCAGCAGCTTGGTAGCTCAGGGGGGAGGCACTGAAGCTTTCTTT
TRBD2 TRBJ2-1 TRBV29-1 many CSVDRAGGFYNEQFF TGCAGCGTTGATAGGGCGGGAGGATTCTACAATGAGCAGTTCTTC
TRBD1 TRBJ1-2 TRBV7-8 - CASRLKQGAAYGYTF TGTGCCAGCAGATTGAAACAGGGGGCGGCCTATGGCTACACCTTC
- TRBJ2-4 TRBV18 many CASSPSAKNIQYF TGTGCCAGCTCACCAAGTGCCAAAAACATTCAGTACTTC
TRBD2 TRBJ2-7 TRBV28 medium-sized CATSEREGGVYEQYF TGTGCCACCTCAGAGCGGGAGGGAGGTGTCTACGAGCAGTACTTC